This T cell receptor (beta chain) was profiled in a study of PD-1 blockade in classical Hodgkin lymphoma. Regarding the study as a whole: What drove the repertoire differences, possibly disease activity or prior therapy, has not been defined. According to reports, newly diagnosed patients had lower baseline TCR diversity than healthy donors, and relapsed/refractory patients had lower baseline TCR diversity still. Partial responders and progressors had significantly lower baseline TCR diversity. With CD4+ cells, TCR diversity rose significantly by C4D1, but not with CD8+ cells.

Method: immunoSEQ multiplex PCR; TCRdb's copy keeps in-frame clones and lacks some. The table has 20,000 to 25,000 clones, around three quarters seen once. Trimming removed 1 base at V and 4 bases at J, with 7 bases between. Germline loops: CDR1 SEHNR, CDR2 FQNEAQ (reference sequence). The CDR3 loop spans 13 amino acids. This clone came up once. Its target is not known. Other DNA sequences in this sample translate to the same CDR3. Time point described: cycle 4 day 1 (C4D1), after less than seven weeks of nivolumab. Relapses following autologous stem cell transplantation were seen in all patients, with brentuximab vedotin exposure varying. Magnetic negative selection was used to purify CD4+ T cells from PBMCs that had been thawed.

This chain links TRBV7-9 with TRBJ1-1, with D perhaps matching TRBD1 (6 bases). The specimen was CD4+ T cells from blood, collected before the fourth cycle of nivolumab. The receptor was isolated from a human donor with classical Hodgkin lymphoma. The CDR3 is CASSLGGGTEAFF. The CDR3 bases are TGTGCCAGCAGCTTAGGAGGGGGCACTGAAGCTTTCTTT. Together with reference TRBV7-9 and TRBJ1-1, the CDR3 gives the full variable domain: DTGVSQNPRHKITKRGQNVTFRCDPISEHNRLYWYRQTLGQGPEFLTYFQNEAQLEKSRLLSDRFSAERPKGSFSTLEIQRTEQGDSAMYLCASSLGGGTEAFFGQGTRLTVV.